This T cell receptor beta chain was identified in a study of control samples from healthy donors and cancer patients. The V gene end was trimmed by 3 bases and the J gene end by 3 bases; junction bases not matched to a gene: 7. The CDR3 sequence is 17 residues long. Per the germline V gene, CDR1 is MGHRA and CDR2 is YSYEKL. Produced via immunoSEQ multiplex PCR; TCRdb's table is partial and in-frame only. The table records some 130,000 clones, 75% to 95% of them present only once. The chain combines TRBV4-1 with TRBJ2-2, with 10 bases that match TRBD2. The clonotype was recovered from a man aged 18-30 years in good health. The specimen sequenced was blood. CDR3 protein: CASSHQAGGPDTGELFF. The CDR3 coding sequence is TGCGCCAGCAGCCATCAAGCGGGGGGGCCGGACACCGGGGAGCTGTTTTTT.